This TCR beta chain came from a study of control samples from healthy donors and cancer patients. The assay was immunoSEQ multiplex PCR, and TCRdb's table has in-frame clones only and misses some. The sample lists about 80,000 clones; under 90% were seen once. The germline V gene has CDR1 MGHRA and CDR2 YSYEKL. With V trimmed by 6 bases and J by 7 bases, 10 bases remained unmatched. The CDR3 has 16 amino acids. J is TRBJ1-6 and V is TRBV4-1; 9 bases are a match to TRBD1. The receptor was isolated from a man aged 50-59 years in good health. Sequencing used blood. CDR3 in DNA: TGCGCCAGCAGTCAAACGGACAGGGGAAGCAATTCACCCCTCCACTTT. Its translation is CASSQTDRGSNSPLHF.